The rows below give T cell receptor beta chains drawn from one sample of a study of technical replicates of blood from several donors. The method was immunoSEQ multiplex PCR; TCRdb's version includes in-frame clones alone and lacks a portion of them. In the table there are fewer than 95,000 clones, 94% of which are singletons. Sequenced input: T cells isolated from PBMCs. These receptors all stem from a human donor in good health. CDR3s include the opening cysteine and the closing phenylalanine or tryptophan. Fields, in order: clone size, J gene, V gene, D gene, CDR3 DNA, CDR3 protein. A D gene is named only where the DNA matches it firmly. A row's size may be missing; if present it is once, few, many or a size class.

>NA|TRBJ2-7|TRBV4-1|NA
TGCGCCAGCAGCCAAAACAGGGCATCCTACGAGCAGTACTTC
CASSQNRASYEQYF
>NA|TRBJ1-4|TRBV6-5|NA
TGTGCCAGCAATTGGGGGGGGGTTCTGTTTTTT
CASNWGGVLFF
>NA|TRBJ1-5|TRBV4-1|TRBD1
TGCGCCAGCAGCCAATTAGAACAGGGGGCTGGTCAGCCCCAGCATTTT
CASSQLEQGAGQPQHF
>NA|TRBJ2-7|TRBV14|NA
TGTGCCAGCAGCCCTAGCTCCTACGAGCAGTACTTC
CASSPSSYEQYF
>NA|TRBJ2-1|TRBV19|NA
TGTGCCAGTAGTATAGGAGGGAGTGGTAATGAGCAGTTCTTC
CASSIGGSGNEQFF
>NA|TRBJ2-2|TRBV28|NA
TGTGCCAGCAGTTTTCGTATTACCGGGGAGCTGTTTTTT
CASSFRITGELFF
>NA|TRBJ2-7|TRBV11-2|NA
TGTGCCAGCAGCTTATCCGGGGCCTACGAGCAGTACTTC
CASSLSGAYEQYF
>NA|TRBJ2-5|TRBV2|NA
TGTGCCAGCAGTTTTGACAGGAACCAAGAGACCCAGTACTTC
CASSFDRNQETQYF
>once|TRBJ2-7|TRBV7-9|TRBD1
TGTGCCAGCAGCTCCGGGACAGGGCTCGAGCAGTACTTC
CASSSGTGLEQYF
>NA|TRBJ1-2|TRBV7-8|NA
TGTGCCAGCAGCTTAGGAGGGGGGGAAGGCTACACCTTC
CASSLGGGEGYTF
>once|TRBJ2-1|TRBV7-2|NA
TGTGCCAGCAGCCCCGCTAGCCATCATGAGCAGTTCTTC
CASSPASHHEQFF
>NA|TRBJ1-1|TRBV13|TRBD1
TGTGCCAGCAGCTTAAGACAGGGGAGGAGCACTGAAGCTTTCTTT
CASSLRQGRSTEAFF
>NA|TRBJ1-1|TRBV6-6|TRBD1
TGTGCCAGCAGCTCCAGACAGGGGGCAAACACTGAAGCTTTCTTT
CASSSRQGANTEAFF
>NA|TRBJ1-5|TRBV6-1|TRBD1
TGTGCCAGCAGTGAATCAAGGGGGCAACATCAGCCCCAGCATTTT
CASSESRGQHQPQHF
>NA|TRBJ1-1|TRBV5-1|NA
TGCGCCAGCAGCCTCAAGGATTCGGAGCGCTCGGTGAACACTGAAGCTTTCTTT
CASSLKDSERSVNTEAFF
>few|TRBJ2-2|TRBV28|NA
TGTGCCAGCAGTTTCCGACAGAACACCGGGGAGCTGTTTTTT
CASSFRQNTGELFF
>NA|TRBJ2-5|TRBV27|NA
TGTGCCAGCAGCTCCGGGGGACGCCGTTACGAGACCCAGTACTTC
CASSSGGRRYETQYF
>NA|TRBJ1-2|TRBV6-5|NA
TGTGCCAGCAGTTTGAATCCCCGGTGGTATGGCTACACCTTC
CASSLNPRWYGYTF
>NA|TRBJ1-1|TRBV6-5|NA
TGTGCCAGCAGTTACACCCCCGGGAGGGAAGCTTTCTTT
CASSYTPGREAFF
>NA|TRBJ2-5|TRBV11-3|TRBD2
TGTGCCAGCAGCTTAGCGGGAGGGTCGGACCAGTACTTC
CASSLAGGSDQYF
>few|TRBJ2-2|TRBV25-1|TRBD1
TGTGCCAGCAGTGATTGGGGACAGGACACCGGGGAGCTGTTTTTT
CASSDWGQDTGELFF
>NA|TRBJ1-5|TRBV1|NA
TGCACCAGCAGCCAAGAGGCTTATAGCAATCAGCCCCAGCATTTT
CTSSQEAYSNQPQHF
>NA|TRBJ2-1|TRBV9|TRBD2
TGTGCCAGCAGCGAGAGGGCTAGCGGGAGAGATGAGCAGTTCTTC
CASSERASGRDEQFF
>NA|TRBJ2-3|TRBV10-3|NA
TGTGCCATCAGTGAGTCGCGGGGCACAGATACGCAGTATTTT
CAISESRGTDTQYF
>NA|TRBJ2-4|TRBV18|TRBD2
TGTGCCAGCTCTCCTGGGACTAGCGGACTAGCCAAAAACATTCAGTACTTC
CASSPGTSGLAKNIQYF
>NA|TRBJ1-2|TRBV14|NA
TGTGCCAGCAGCCCAGAGGGAGTCTTGGGCTATGGCTACACCTTC
CASSPEGVLGYGYTF
>once|TRBJ2-7|TRBV19|TRBD1
TGTGCCAGTAGCGAGGACAGGGACTCCTACGAGCAGTACTTC
CASSEDRDSYEQYF
>NA|TRBJ2-1|TRBV6-5|TRBD2
TGTGCCAGCAGTCCCCGGACTAGCGGGGTTGATGAGCAGTTCTTC
CASSPRTSGVDEQFF
>NA|TRBJ2-5|TRBV2|NA
TGTGCCAGCAGTGAGGCAGGGGAGGGGACCCAGTACTTC
CASSEAGEGTQYF
>NA|TRBJ1-2|TRBV6-5|TRBD1
TGTGCCAGCAGTTATAGACAGGGGGTGATGGTCACCTTC
CASSYRQGVMVTF
>NA|TRBJ2-7|TRBV6-1|TRBD1
TGTGCCAGCAGAGCGACAGGGGGACGCGAGCAGTACTTC
CASRATGGREQYF
>NA|TRBJ2-7|TRBV10-2|TRBD1
TGCGCCAGCAGAGGACAGGGAAATTACGAGCAGTACTTC
CASRGQGNYEQYF
>NA|TRBJ2-2|TRBV19|NA
TGTGCCAGTAGTCAGGGTCCGAACACCGGGGAGCTGTTTTTT
CASSQGPNTGELFF
>NA|TRBJ2-7|TRBV2|NA
TGTGCCAGCGGTTTGGACATTTCCTACGAGCAGTACTTC
CASGLDISYEQYF
>NA|TRBJ2-5|TRBV2|NA
TGTGCCAGCAGCAAGGAGACCCAAGAGACCCAGTACTTC
CASSKETQETQYF
>NA|TRBJ2-6|TRBV5-8|NA
TGTGCCAGCAGCCCTGGGGTCGGAGGGCCTGGGGCCAACGTCCTGACTTTC
CASSPGVGGPGANVLTF
>NA|TRBJ2-7|TRBV5-4|NA
TGTGCCAGCAGCTTAAAAGCACAGGGTTTCTACGAGCAGTACTTC
CASSLKAQGFYEQYF
>once|TRBJ2-1|TRBV2|NA
TGTGCCAGCAGTATGGACAGCAATGAGCAGTTCTTC
CASSMDSNEQFF
>once|TRBJ1-4|TRBV7-9|NA
TGTGCCAGCAGCTTCAACGCGGGGGCAACTAATGAAAAACTGTTTTTT
CASSFNAGATNEKLFF
>NA|TRBJ1-2|TRBV9|NA
TGTGCCAGCAGCGTAGGCGGCAGGGGTAACTATGGCTACACCTTC
CASSVGGRGNYGYTF
>NA|TRBJ1-5|TRBV6-1|NA
TGTGCCAGCAGTGAGGGGGGGATTAGCAATCAGCCCCAGCATTTT
CASSEGGISNQPQHF
>NA|TRBJ2-3|TRBV7-9|NA
TGTGCCAGCAGCTTAGCCCCTAGCACAGATACGCAGTATTTT
CASSLAPSTDTQYF
>few|TRBJ2-5|TRBV2|TRBD1
TGTGCCAGCACCGGGACAGGGGAGACCCAGTACTTC
CASTGTGETQYF
>NA|TRBJ2-1|TRBV27|TRBD2
TGTGCCAGCAACCCAGGCGGGAGCTCCTACAATGAGCAGTTCTTC
CASNPGGSSYNEQFF
>NA|TRBJ1-2|TRBV10-3|NA
TGTGCCATCAGTGGGGAAGGGGCGACGAGGAGCTATGGCTACACCTTC
CAISGEGATRSYGYTF
>NA|TRBJ1-1|TRBV27|NA
TGTGCCAGCGGACACCTTGAAGCTTTCTTT
CASGHLEAFF
>NA|TRBJ1-2|TRBV7-6|TRBD1
TGTGCCAGCAGCTCCGGACAGGGGGCTAACTATGGCTACACCTTC
CASSSGQGANYGYTF
>NA|TRBJ2-7|TRBV10-1|NA
TGCGCCAGCAGTGACACAATTCGAGAGCAGTACTTC
CASSDTIREQYF
>NA|TRBJ2-1|TRBV7-9|NA
TGTGCCAGCAGCTTAGGAGCGGGTGATGAGCAGTTCTTC
CASSLGAGDEQFF
>NA|TRBJ1-1|TRBV2|NA
TGTGCCAGCAGTGCATACAGGGAAATTGAAGCTTTCTTT
CASSAYREIEAFF
>NA|TRBJ2-7|TRBV28|NA
TGTGCCAGCAGTTTATGGGGGGGGGACAAGACAAAACACGAGCAGTACTTC
CASSLWGGDKTKHEQYF
>NA|TRBJ1-4|TRBV29-1|NA
TGCAGCGTTTGGTCGGGAGAAAAACTGTTTTTT
CSVWSGEKLFF
>NA|TRBJ2-7|TRBV15|TRBD2
TGTGCCACCAGCGGGGAGATTGACGGGACTAGACTCTACGAGCAGTACTTC
CATSGEIDGTRLYEQYF